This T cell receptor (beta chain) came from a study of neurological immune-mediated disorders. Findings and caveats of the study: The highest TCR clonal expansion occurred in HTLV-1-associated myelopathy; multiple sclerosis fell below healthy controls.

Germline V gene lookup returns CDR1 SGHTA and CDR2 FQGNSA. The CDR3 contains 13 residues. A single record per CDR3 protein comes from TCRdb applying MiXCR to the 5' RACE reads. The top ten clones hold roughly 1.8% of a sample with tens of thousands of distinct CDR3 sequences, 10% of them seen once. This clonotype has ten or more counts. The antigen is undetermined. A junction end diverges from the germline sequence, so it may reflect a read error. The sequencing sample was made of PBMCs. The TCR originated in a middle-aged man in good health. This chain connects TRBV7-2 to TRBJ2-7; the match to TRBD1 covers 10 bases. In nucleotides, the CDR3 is TGTGCCAGCAGCTTACTCACCGGGACAGGGGTTTCCTTC. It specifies CASSLLTGTGVSF.